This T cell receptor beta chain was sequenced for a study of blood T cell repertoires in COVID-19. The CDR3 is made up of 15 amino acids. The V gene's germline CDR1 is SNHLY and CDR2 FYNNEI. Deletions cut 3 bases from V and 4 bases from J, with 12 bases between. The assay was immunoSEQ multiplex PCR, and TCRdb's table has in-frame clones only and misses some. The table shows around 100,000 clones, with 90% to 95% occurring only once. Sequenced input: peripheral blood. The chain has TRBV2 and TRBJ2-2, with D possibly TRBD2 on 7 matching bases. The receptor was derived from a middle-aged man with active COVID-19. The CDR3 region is CASSDEGGGTGELFF. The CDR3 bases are TGTGCCAGCAGTGACGAGGGAGGGGGCACCGGGGAGCTGTTTTTT.